The text below deals with one TCR beta chain. The germline V gene has CDR1 MNHEY and CDR2 SMNVEV (reference sequence). This CDR3 is built from 15 residues. With 2 bases removed from V and 0 bases from J, the gap between germline ends came to 8 bases. Sequenced material consisted of expressed TCRB transcripts (all of the isolated RNA was reverse transcribed). Clones were sequenced by immunoSEQ multiplex PCR, and TCRdb holds only the in-frame ones, with some missing. The sample consists of 350,000 to 400,000 clones, around 16% of them appearing once. The sample belongs to a study of beta chain features in type 1 diabetes. Central memory, naive, regulatory and stem cell-like memory CD4+ cells were sorted by CD45RO/CCR7/CD25/CD127/CD95/CD27.

What was sequenced was naive CD4+ T cells from blood. The clonotype was recovered from a young woman in good health. The chain links TRBV27 to TRBJ2-4; weak D call: TRBD1 (6 bases). The CDR3 DNA reads as TGTGCCAGCAGTTTAAGGACAGTAGCCAAAAACATTCAGTACTTC. It specifies CASSLRTVAKNIQYF.